This T cell receptor beta chain emerged from a study of CD8 T cells in Susac syndrome. Study-wide context: Each patient with Susac syndrome, at the time of blood draw, was therapy-naive, on corticosteroids, or on intravenous immunoglobulin alone.

Roughly 0.45 to 1 ug RNA was reverse transcribed with random hexamers. Amplification of TCR beta CDR3 by immunoSEQ multiplex PCR spanned 54 Vbeta and 13 Jbeta. TCRdb independently ran MiXCR on the immunoSEQ multiplex PCR reads; one entry per CDR3 protein. The sample shows under 110,000 distinct CDR3 sequences, roughly 94% of them seen only once. This clonotype was observed a single time. This CDR3 is built from 14 residues. The V gene lost 4 bases and the J gene lost 5 bases, with 13 bases spanning the gap. Per germline, CDR1 SGDLS and CDR2 YYNGEE. Blood CD8+ and CD4+ T cells underwent high-throughput TCR beta sequencing.

Material for sequencing was CD8+ T cells from PBMCs. The J gene is TRBJ1-5, the V gene TRBV9; D is perhaps TRBD1 (5 bases). This TCR was recovered from a human donor with Susac syndrome. CDR3 amino acids: CASSLGDHYQPQHF. The CDR3 nucleotides are TGTGCCAGCAGCCTAGGGGACCACTATCAGCCCCAGCATTTT.